One and the same sample provided the 26 T cell receptor beta chains below, sequenced in a study of T cells in Graves' hyperthyroidism and ophthalmopathy. Amplified regions were TCR beta CDR3 sequences from RNA transcripts. During a first-round RT-PCR of the TCR CDR3, the HTBI primer set was used. TCRdb fed the multiplex PCR reads into MiXCR, producing one record per CDR3 protein. The sample yields roughly 600,000 distinct CDR3 sequences, about 14% seen once. The sample consisted of blood. Receptor source: a woman aged 50 to 60 with Graves' ophthalmopathy.

Concerning this clonotype itself: A much bigger clone sits one base away, suggesting this may be a read error. The chain joins TRBV28 to TRBJ1-2; D remains ambiguous. V gave up 10 bases and J gave up 2 bases, with 20 bases separating them. CDR3 size: 15 residues. Germline CDR1 and CDR2: MDHEN and SYDVKM. As DNA, the CDR3 is TGTGCCAACAGCCCCTCACTATTAAGCAACTATGGCTACACCTTC. It is translated as CANSPSLLSNYGYTF.

V and J are TRBV9 and TRBJ2-5, with TRBD1 matching 7 bases. Germline V CDR1 and CDR2: SGDLS, YYNGEE. J was trimmed by 1 base and V by 1 base; bases with no gene match: 7. This CDR3 has 16 residues. CDR3 amino acids: CASSVSGTEPQETQYF. The CDR3 coding sequence is TGTGCCAGCAGCGTATCAGGGACAGAACCCCAAGAGACCCAGTACTTC.

This clonotype occurred many times. The gene calls are TRBV6-1 and TRBJ2-7; D gene unclear. V was cut by 6 bases and J by 5 bases, with 11 bases left in between. This CDR3 spans 12 amino acids. Germline CDR1 reads MNHNS; CDR2 reads SASEGT. CDR3 sequence (DNA): TGTGCCAGCAGGGACCGCAGCCACGAGCAGTACTTC. As protein: CASRDRSHEQYF.

This clonotype was seen a few times. The chain is built from TRBV19 and TRBJ2-7; D remains ambiguous. Germline V gene lookup returns CDR1 LNHDA and CDR2 SQIVND (reference sequence). The CDR3 is 14 residues long. The germline V and J ends were trimmed by 4 bases and 0 bases, with 10 bases remaining between them. This CDR3 reads CASSKAESSYEQYF. CDR3 coding DNA: TGTGCCAGTAGTAAGGCGGAAAGCTCCTACGAGCAGTACTTC. The complete variable domain, with remaining parts taken from reference TRBV19 and TRBJ2-7, reads DGGITQSPKYLFRKEGQNVTLSCEQNLNHDAMYWYRQDPGQGLRLIYYSQIVNDFQKGDIAEGYSVSREKKESFPLTVTSAQKNPTAFYLCASSKAESSYEQYFGPGTRLTVT.

The V call is TRBV29-1, the J call TRBJ1-2; tentative D call: TRBD1 (5 bases). This CDR3 has 13 residues. The V end lost 6 bases, the J end lost 7 bases, and 18 bases lay between the germline ends. Germline V gene lookup returns CDR1 SQVTM and CDR2 ANQGSEA. CDR3 in DNA: TGCAGCGTATTGACCGGGACGTTTGGTGGCTACACCTTC. Translated, it gives CSVLTGTFGGYTF.

V and J are TRBV6-1 and TRBJ1-1, with D possibly being TRBD1 (5 bases). CDR3 size: 13 residues. In germline, CDR1 is MNHNS, CDR2 SASEGT. Trimming cost V 6 bases and J 5 bases, with 13 bases left between them. CDR3 bases: TGTGCCAGCAGGGGACCCTACGCGACTGAAGCTTTCTTT. Translating gives CASRGPYATEAFF.

The genes are TRBV6-2 or TRBV6-3 and TRBJ2-1; D call uncertain. V was cut by 2 bases and J by 0 bases, with 17 bases left in between. Germline values: CDR1 MNHEY, CDR2 SVGEGT. CDR3 length equals 18 residues. Here the CDR3 DNA reads TGTGCCAGCAGTTACAGACCCCGCTTTACTTCCTCCTACAATGAGCAGTTCTTC. Its translation is CASSYRPRFTSSYNEQFF.

Comments on this clonotype: A much bigger clone sits one base away, suggesting this may be a read error. V is TRBV29-1 and J is TRBJ2-1, with 7 bases fitting TRBD2. Germline V gene lookup returns CDR1 SQVTM and CDR2 ANQGSEA. This CDR3 is 14 amino acids long. The CDR3 protein is CSVEAGTNDNEPFF. Here the CDR3 DNA reads TGCAGCGTTGAAGCCGGGACTAACGACAATGAGCCGTTCTTC.

The J gene is TRBJ2-7, the V gene TRBV7-3; 7 positions agree with TRBD1. The CDR3 length is 14 residues. With 3 bases clipped from V and 2 bases from J, the junction kept 4 bases outside the gene matches. Germline V gene data show CDR1 as SGHTA and CDR2 as FQGTGA. The CDR3 protein is CASSFGQVPYEQYF. The CDR3 DNA reads as TGTGCCAGCAGCTTTGGACAGGTCCCCTACGAGCAGTACTTC.

The J gene is TRBJ1-5, the V gene TRBV4-2; 7 bases map to TRBD1. From germline, CDR1 is LGHNA and CDR2 YNFKEQ. CDR3 size: 15 residues. The V gene end was trimmed by 1 base and the J gene end by 2 bases; junction bases not matched to a gene: 2. CDR3 DNA: TGTGCCAGCAGCCAAGGACAGGGAGGCAATCAGCCCCAGCATTTT. It encodes CASSQGQGGNQPQHF.

This clonotype was seen at least ten times. The chain has TRBV6-2 or TRBV6-3 and TRBJ2-3; 16 bases map to TRBD2. Germline values: CDR1 MNHEY, CDR2 SVGEGT. This CDR3 comprises 17 residues. Germline trimming cut 0 bases from V and 6 bases from J; bases unmatched to any gene: 3. CDR3 sequence (DNA): TGTGCCAGCAGTTACTCGGGACTAGCGGGAGGGCGGGATACGCAGTATTTT. Translation gives CASSYSGLAGGRDTQYF.

This clonotype was found many times. V usage is TRBV30 and J usage is TRBJ2-7; D remains unclear. The length of the CDR3 is 12 residues. The V gene's germline CDR1 is GTSNPN and CDR2 SVGIG (reference sequence). Trimming left V 3 bases short and J 7 bases short, with 13 bases between. CDR3 amino acids: CAWSPTPREQYF. The CDR3 nucleotides read TGTGCCTGGAGCCCTACCCCGAGGGAGCAGTACTTC.

This clonotype was picked up a small number of times. A much larger clone is a single base away; this may be a read error. The chain has TRBV9 and TRBJ2-7; 7 nucleotides match TRBD2. The CDR3 length is 14 residues. Germline V gives CDR1 SGDLS, CDR2 YYNGEE. The trim removed 0 bases at V and 2 bases at J, leaving 2 bases unmatched. The CDR3 is CASSVGGTTYEQYF. The CDR3 nucleotides are TGTGCCAGCAGCGTAGGTGGGACTACCTACGAGCAGTACTTC. The variable domain in full, with the rest retrieved from reference TRBV9 and TRBJ2-7, is DSGVTQTPKHLITATGQRVTLRCSPRSGDLSVYWYQQSLDQGLQFLIQYYNGEERAKGNILERFSAQQFPDLHSELNLSSLELGDSALYFCASSVGGTTYEQYFGPGTRLTVT.

Ten or more counts support this clonotype. The V call is TRBV2, the J call TRBJ2-1; no firm D call. CDR1 is SNHLY and CDR2 is FYNNEI in the germline V gene. This CDR3 contains 14 residues. V lost 3 bases to trimming and J lost 6 bases, with 12 bases between them. The CDR3 reads CASSDRQPFNEQFF. In nucleotides, the CDR3 is TGTGCCAGCAGTGACAGACAACCCTTCAATGAGCAGTTCTTC.

This clonotype was detected ten times or more. The CDR3 DNA follows: TGCGCCAGCAGCTTGTGGAGCGGATACAATGAGCAGTTCTTC. Translation gives CASSLWSGYNEQFF. The chain joins TRBV5-1 to TRBJ2-1, with a possible D match to TRBD2 (5 bases). The CDR3 is 14 residues long. Germline V gene data show CDR1 as SGHRS and CDR2 as YFSETQ. The V end lost 1 base, the J end lost 4 bases, and 9 bases lay between the germline ends.

This clonotype came up many times. The chain joins TRBV6-2 or TRBV6-3 to TRBJ1-1, with 7 bases lining up with TRBD1. Germline CDR1 MNHEY, CDR2 SVGEGT. This CDR3 has 17 amino acids. The V segment lost 5 bases and the J segment 1 base; nucleotides outside the gene matches: 13. CDR3: CASSTQGFGTRNTEAFF. CDR3 DNA: TGTGCCAGCAGTACACAGGGGTTCGGGACAAGGAACACTGAAGCTTTCTTT.

This clonotype was picked up many times. The rearrangement joins TRBV27 to TRBJ2-1, with D unclear. The germline gives CDR1 MNHEY, CDR2 SMNVEV (reference sequence). The V gene lost 4 bases and the J gene lost 4 bases, with 8 bases spanning the gap. The CDR3 runs to 13 residues. The CDR3 reads CASSSAFYNEQFF. The CDR3 region has the DNA TGTGCCAGCAGTTCAGCGTTTTACAATGAGCAGTTCTTC.

The V gene is TRBV29-1, the J gene TRBJ1-2; D gene uncertain. Germline loops: CDR1 SQVTM, CDR2 ANQGSEA. V was clipped by 3 bases and J by 4 bases, with 15 bases between them. The CDR3 covers 14 residues. The CDR3 DNA sequence: TGCAGCGTTGAGTCAGAGGCCCGGGGCTATGGCTACACCTTC. It is translated as CSVESEARGYGYTF.

The rearrangement links TRBV25-1 to TRBJ2-1; D not certain. V shed 5 bases and J shed 6 bases, with 11 bases lying between them. This CDR3 contains 13 residues. The V gene's germline CDR1 is MGHDK and CDR2 SYGVNS. The CDR3: CASSTQKSNEQFF. CDR3 DNA: TGTGCCAGCAGTACACAAAAATCCAATGAGCAGTTCTTC.

In this sample, this clonotype turned up many times. The chain couples TRBV7-6 to TRBJ2-2; maybe TRBD1 (6 bases). The V and J ends lost 5 bases and 4 bases respectively, with 14 bases between them. This CDR3 is 15 amino acids long. CDR1 is SGHVS and CDR2 is FNYEAQ in the germline V gene. Here the CDR3 DNA reads TGTGCCAGCAGCCAAGGGGCAGGGGTCACCGGGGAGCTGTTTTTT. Its protein product is CASSQGAGVTGELFF. The complete variable domain, with remaining parts taken from reference TRBV7-6 and TRBJ2-2, reads GAGVSQSPRYKVTKRGQDVALRCDPISGHVSLYWYRQALGQGPEFLTYFNYEAQQDKSGLPNDRFSAERPEGSISTLTIQRTEQRDSAMYRCASSQGAGVTGELFFGEGSRLTVL.

This clonotype was detected once. The V gene is TRBV5-1, the J gene TRBJ1-2; D possibly corresponds to TRBD1 (5 bases). V was trimmed by 0 bases and J by 5 bases, leaving 11 bases between them. The CDR3 has 14 amino acids. Germline lookup yields CDR1 SGHRS and CDR2 YFSETQ. CDR3 amino acids: CASSLAGDGYGYTF. The CDR3 nucleotides are TGCGCCAGCAGCTTGGCCGGGGACGGATATGGCTACACCTTC.

This clonotype was picked up many times. The chain uses TRBV2 and TRBJ2-1; 8 bases match TRBD2. CDR3 length equals 16 residues. CDR1 SNHLY and CDR2 FYNNEI come from the germline V gene. After removal of 2 bases from V and 0 bases from J, the junction contained 3 bases not matched to a gene. The CDR3 here is CASSERLAGSYNEQFF. The DNA of the CDR3 is TGTGCCAGCAGTGAACGCCTAGCGGGCTCCTACAATGAGCAGTTCTTC. The full variable domain, with the rest looked up from reference TRBV2 and TRBJ2-1, is EPEVTQTPSHQVTQMGQEVILRCVPISNHLYFYWYRQILGQKVEFLVSFYNNEISEKSEIFDDQFSVERPDGSNFTLKIRSTKLEDSAMYFCASSERLAGSYNEQFFGPGTRLTVL.

In regard to this clonotype: Possible read error: a much larger clone is one base away. V and J are TRBV12-3 or TRBV12-4 and TRBJ1-2; D is perhaps TRBD1 (6 bases). The CDR3 totals 14 residues. This chain's CDR3 is CAGSLRGTWSGYTF. Here the CDR3 DNA reads TGTGCCGGCAGTTTAAGAGGGACATGGAGTGGCTACACCTTC.

CDR3 residues: CASSLMTGGEETQYF. In DNA, the CDR3 is TGTGCCAGTAGTTTAATGACAGGAGGAGAAGAGACCCAGTACTTC. The chain carries TRBV19 and TRBJ2-5; a possible D gene is TRBD1 (6 bases). CDR3 length equals 15 residues. Looked up from germline, CDR1 is LNHDA and CDR2 is SQIVND (reference sequence). Trimming shortened V by 5 bases and J by 3 bases, and 16 bases separated the two germline ends.

This clonotype was seen many times. V and J are TRBV18 and TRBJ2-5; D is unclear. Per germline, CDR1 KGHSH and CDR2 LQKENI. Trimming took 2 bases from V and 2 from J, leaving 12 bases between them. This CDR3 has 15 amino acids. The CDR3 nucleotides are TGTGCCAGCTCACCAGTTGGGGTGAATCAAGAGACCCAGTACTTC. Translating gives CASSPVGVNQETQYF.

This clonotype was found many times. The chain is built from TRBV29-1 and TRBJ1-1, with 9 nucleotides matching TRBD1. V was clipped by 4 bases and J by 3 bases; unmatched bases: 12. From germline, CDR1 is SQVTM and CDR2 ANQGSEA. This CDR3 has 16 amino acids. CDR3 sequence reads: CSVAGDRQGDDTEAFF. CDR3 nucleotide sequence: TGCAGCGTTGCAGGGGATCGACAGGGGGATGACACTGAAGCTTTCTTT.